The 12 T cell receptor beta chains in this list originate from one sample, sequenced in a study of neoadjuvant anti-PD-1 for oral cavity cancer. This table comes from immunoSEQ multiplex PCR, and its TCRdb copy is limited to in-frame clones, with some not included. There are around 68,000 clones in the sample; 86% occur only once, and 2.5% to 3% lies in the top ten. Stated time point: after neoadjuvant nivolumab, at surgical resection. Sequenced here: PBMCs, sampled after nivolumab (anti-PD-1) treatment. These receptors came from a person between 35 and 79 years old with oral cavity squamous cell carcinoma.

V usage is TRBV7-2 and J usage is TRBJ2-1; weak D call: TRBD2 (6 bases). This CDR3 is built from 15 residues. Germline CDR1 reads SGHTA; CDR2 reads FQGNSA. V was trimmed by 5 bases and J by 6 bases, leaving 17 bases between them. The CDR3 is CASSQTPGLFNEQFF. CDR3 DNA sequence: TGTGCCAGCAGCCAAACCCCGGGACTGTTCAATGAGCAGTTCTTC.

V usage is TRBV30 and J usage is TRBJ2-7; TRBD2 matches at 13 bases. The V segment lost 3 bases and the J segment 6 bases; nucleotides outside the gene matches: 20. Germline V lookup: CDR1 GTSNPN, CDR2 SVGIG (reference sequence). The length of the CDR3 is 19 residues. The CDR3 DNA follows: TGTGCCTGGAGCTCGGACCAGTTAGGGACTAGCGGGACAGTTTTCGAGCAGTACTTC. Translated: CAWSSDQLGTSGTVFEQYF.

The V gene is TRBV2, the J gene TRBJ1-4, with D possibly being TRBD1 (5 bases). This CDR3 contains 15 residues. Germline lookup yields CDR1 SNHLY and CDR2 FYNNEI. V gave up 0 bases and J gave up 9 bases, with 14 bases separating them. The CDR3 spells CASSEAGGTRKKLFF. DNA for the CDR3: TGTGCCAGCAGTGAAGCTGGGGGGACGAGGAAAAAACTGTTTTTT. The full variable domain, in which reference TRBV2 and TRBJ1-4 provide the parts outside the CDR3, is EPEVTQTPSHQVTQMGQEVILRCVPISNHLYFYWYRQILGQKVEFLVSFYNNEISEKSEIFDDQFSVERPDGSNFTLKIRSTKLEDSAMYFCASSEAGGTRKKLFFGSGTQLSVL.

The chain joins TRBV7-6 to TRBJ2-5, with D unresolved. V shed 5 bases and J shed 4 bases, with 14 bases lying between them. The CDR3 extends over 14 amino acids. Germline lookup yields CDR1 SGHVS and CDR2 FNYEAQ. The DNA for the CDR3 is TGTGCCAGCAGCGGGTGGTCCCGCGGAGAGACCCAGTACTTC. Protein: CASSGWSRGETQYF.

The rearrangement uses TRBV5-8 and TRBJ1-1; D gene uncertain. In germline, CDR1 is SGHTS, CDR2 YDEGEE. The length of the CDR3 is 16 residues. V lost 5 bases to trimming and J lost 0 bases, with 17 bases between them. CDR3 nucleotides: TGTGCCAGCAGACGGAAGGCCGCTCACATGAACACTGAAGCTTTCTTT. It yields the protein CASRRKAAHMNTEAFF.

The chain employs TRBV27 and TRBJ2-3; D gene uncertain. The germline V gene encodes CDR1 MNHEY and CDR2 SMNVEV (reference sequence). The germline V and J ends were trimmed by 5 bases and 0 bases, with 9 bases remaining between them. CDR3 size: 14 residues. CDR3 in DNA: TGTGCCAGCAGTCGACCAAGTAGCACAGATACGCAGTATTTT. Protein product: CASSRPSSTDTQYF.

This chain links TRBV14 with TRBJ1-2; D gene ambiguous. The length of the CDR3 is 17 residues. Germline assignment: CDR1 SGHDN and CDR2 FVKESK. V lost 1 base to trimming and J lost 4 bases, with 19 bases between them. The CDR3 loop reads CASSQGSLRLVGYGYTF. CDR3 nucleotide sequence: TGTGCCAGCAGCCAAGGGTCCCTACGGCTCGTTGGCTATGGCTACACCTTC.

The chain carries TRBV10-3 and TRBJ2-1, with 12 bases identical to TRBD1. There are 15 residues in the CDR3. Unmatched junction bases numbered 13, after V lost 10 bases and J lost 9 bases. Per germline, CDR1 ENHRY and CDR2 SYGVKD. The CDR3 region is CATQDRDRGQAEQFF. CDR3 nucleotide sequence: TGTGCCACCCAAGACCGGGACAGGGGGCAGGCTGAGCAGTTCTTC.

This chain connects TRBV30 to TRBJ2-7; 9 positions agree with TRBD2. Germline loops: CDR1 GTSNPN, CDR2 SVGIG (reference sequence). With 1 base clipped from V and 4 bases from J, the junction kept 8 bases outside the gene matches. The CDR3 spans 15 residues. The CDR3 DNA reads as TGTGCCTGGAGTGGCGGGGGGGACTCGGCGTACGAGCAGTACTTC. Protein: CAWSGGGDSAYEQYF.

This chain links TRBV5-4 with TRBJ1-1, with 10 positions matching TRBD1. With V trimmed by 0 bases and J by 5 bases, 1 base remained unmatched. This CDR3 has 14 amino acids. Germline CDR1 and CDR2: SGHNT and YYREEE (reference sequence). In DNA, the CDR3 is TGTGCCAGCAGCTTGGAGGACAGGGGGACTGAAGCTTTCTTT. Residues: CASSLEDRGTEAFF.

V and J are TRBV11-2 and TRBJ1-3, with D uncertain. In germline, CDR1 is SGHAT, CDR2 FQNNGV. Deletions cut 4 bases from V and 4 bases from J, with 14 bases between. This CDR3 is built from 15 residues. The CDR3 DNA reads TGTGCCAGCAGCTCTGTACGCGGGTTCGGAAACACCATATATTTT. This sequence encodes CASSSVRGFGNTIYF.

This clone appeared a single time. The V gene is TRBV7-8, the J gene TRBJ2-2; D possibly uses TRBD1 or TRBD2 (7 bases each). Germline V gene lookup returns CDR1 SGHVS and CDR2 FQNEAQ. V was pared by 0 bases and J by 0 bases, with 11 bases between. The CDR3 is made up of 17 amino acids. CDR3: CASSLAGGTANTGELFF. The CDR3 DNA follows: TGTGCCAGCAGCTTAGCGGGGGGGACAGCGAACACCGGGGAGCTGTTTTTT.